This T cell receptor beta chain originates from a study of radiotherapy plus CTLA-4 blockade in lung cancer. The CDR3 consists of 16 residues. V was clipped by 0 bases and J by 4 bases; unmatched bases: 6. Per the germline V gene, CDR1 is SGHRS and CDR2 is YFSETQ. Assay used: immunoSEQ multiplex PCR; TCRdb lists only in-frame clones, some missing. The repertoire holds some 37,000 clones, just under 75% seen once, with approximately 10% in the top ten. V usage is TRBV5-1 and J usage is TRBJ1-3; TRBD1 matches 8 bases. This sequence was found in a human donor with non-small cell lung cancer who had stable disease on radiotherapy plus ipilimumab. The material sequenced was peripheral blood, taken from a patient treated with radiotherapy plus ipilimumab. The CDR3 loop is CASSLAPGGLGNTIYF. In DNA, the CDR3 is TGCGCCAGCAGCTTGGCTCCAGGGGGCCTCGGAAACACCATATATTTT.